The text below deals with one T cell receptor (beta chain). TCRdb redid the clone calls on the PCR reads using MiXCR. The table records 20,000 to 25,000 clones, about 24% of them present only once. The sample is drawn from a study of metastatic and nonmetastatic thyroid tumors. Germline-derived CDR1 and CDR2 are MNHNS and SASEGT. The CDR3 runs to 15 residues. The V gene end was trimmed by 6 bases and the J gene end by 0 bases; junction bases not matched to a gene: 3. Each patient went into thyroid surgery without having received any treatment. What was sequenced was tumor tissue. The rearrangement joins TRBV6-1 to TRBJ2-7, with TRBD2 matching over 12 bases. The receptor's source is a female donor with papillary thyroid cancer or a benign thyroid nodule (not recorded which). Some clones in this sample may be carry-over from other donors' samples. The DNA of the CDR3 is TGTGCCAGCAGACAGACTAGCGGGAGCTCCTACGAGCAGTACTTC. Translating it yields CASRQTSGSSYEQYF.